A single sample is the source of the 7 T cell receptor beta chains below, sequenced in a study of cytomegalovirus exposure and HLA in healthy donors. Primers included in the PCR were 60 Vbeta and 13 Jbeta primers. The protocol was immunoSEQ multiplex PCR, while the TCRdb copy is restricted to in-frame clones and leaves out a portion. The repertoire includes some 250,000 clones, 82% of them detected once, and around 5.7% sits in the top ten. Input material: PBMCs. Source of these receptors: a woman aged 35 to 49 in good health and CMV-seropositive.

Concerning this clone: The junction shows a germline mismatch at one end, possibly a read error. The same CDR3 arises from other DNA sequences in this sample as well. V gene TRBV5-1 combines with J gene TRBJ1-5; possibly TRBD1 for D (5 bases). CDR3 length equals 16 residues. From germline, CDR1 is SGHRS and CDR2 YFSETQ. CDR3 bases: TGCGCCAGCAGCCTGGGGGAAGGGAGCGGCAATCAGCCCCAGCACTTT. Its translation: CASSLGEGSGNQPQHF.

The chain combines TRBV21-1 with TRBJ2-7; the table's D call TRBD1 went unverified against the DNA. TRBV21-1 is given as a pseudogene. The CDR3 runs to 15 residues. The CDR3 nucleotides read TGTGCCAGCAGCAAAAGCAGGGATTACTCCTACGAGCAGTACTTC. This sequence encodes CASSKSRDYSYEQYF.

The chain carries TRBV7-9 and TRBJ1-4, with D possibly TRBD1 on 6 matching bases. Germline loops: CDR1 SEHNR, CDR2 FQNEAQ (reference sequence). Trimming stripped 5 bases from V and 3 bases from J, with 16 bases between. There are 16 residues in the CDR3. CDR3 nucleotide sequence: TGTGCCAGCAGCCGCCGGGGGGCGGCTGCTAATGAAAAACTGTTTTTT. This translates into CASSRRGAAANEKLFF.

The chain links TRBV6-1 to TRBJ1-5; TRBD1 matches at 9 bases. The V gene end was trimmed by 11 bases and the J gene end by 3 bases; junction bases not matched to a gene: 5. The CDR3 is 13 amino acids. Looked up from germline, CDR1 is MNHNS and CDR2 is SASEGT. Here the CDR3 DNA reads TGTGCCGGTAGGACAGGGGACAATCAGCCCCAGCATTTT. Translating gives CAGRTGDNQPQHF.

V is TRBV29-1 and J is TRBJ1-1; the match to TRBD1 covers 8 bases. Per the germline V gene, CDR1 is SQVTM and CDR2 is ANQGSEA. After removal of 2 bases from V and 4 bases from J, the junction contained 3 bases not matched to a gene. CDR3 size: 13 residues. In DNA, the CDR3 is TGCAGCGTTGAAAACAGGGGGTCCACTGAAGCTTTCTTT. Translation: CSVENRGSTEAFF.

The V call is TRBV28, the J call TRBJ1-6; 8 bases align to TRBD1. This CDR3 contains 14 residues. Germline CDR1 and CDR2: MDHEN and SYDVKM. DNA of the CDR3: TGTGCTTTTCAGGGGGCTGGGGGTAATTCACCCCTCCACTTT. It is translated as CAFQGAGGNSPLHF.

This clone has only a few counts. The chain has TRBV5-1 and TRBJ2-1; TRBD2 agrees at 8 bases. The CDR3 runs 14 residues. Germline V gene lookup returns CDR1 SGHRS and CDR2 YFSETQ. Trimming took 0 bases from V and 9 from J; bases not matched to a gene: 5. In DNA, the CDR3 is TGCGCCAGCAGCTTGGGTAGCGGGAAGGTTGAGCAGTTCTTC. Amino acid sequence: CASSLGSGKVEQFF.